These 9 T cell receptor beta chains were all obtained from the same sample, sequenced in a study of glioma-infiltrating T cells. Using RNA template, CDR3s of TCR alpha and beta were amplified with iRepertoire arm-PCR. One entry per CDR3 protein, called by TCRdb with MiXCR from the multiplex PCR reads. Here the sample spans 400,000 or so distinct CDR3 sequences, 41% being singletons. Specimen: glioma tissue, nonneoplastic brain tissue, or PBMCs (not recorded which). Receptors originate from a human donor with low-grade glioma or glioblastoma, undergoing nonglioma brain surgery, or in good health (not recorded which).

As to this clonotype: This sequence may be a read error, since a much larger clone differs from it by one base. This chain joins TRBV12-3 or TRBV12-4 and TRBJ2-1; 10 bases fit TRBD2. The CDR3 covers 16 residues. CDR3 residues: CACSPRTSGPYNEQFF. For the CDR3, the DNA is TGTGCCTGCAGTCCACGGACTAGCGGCCCTTACAATGAGCAGTTCTTC.

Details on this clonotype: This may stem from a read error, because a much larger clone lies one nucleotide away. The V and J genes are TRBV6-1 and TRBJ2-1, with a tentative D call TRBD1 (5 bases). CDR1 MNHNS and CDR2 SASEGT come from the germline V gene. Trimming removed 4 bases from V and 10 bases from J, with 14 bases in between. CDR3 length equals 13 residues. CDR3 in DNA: TGTGCCAGCAGTGTCAGCAGGGCTCTCGAGCAGTTCTTC. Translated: CASSVSRALEQFF.

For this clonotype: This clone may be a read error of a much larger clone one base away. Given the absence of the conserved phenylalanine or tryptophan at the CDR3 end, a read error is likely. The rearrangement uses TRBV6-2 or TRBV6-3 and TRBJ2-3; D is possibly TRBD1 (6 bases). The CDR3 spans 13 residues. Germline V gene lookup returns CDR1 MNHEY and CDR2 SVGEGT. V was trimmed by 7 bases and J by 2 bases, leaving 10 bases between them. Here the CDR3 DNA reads TGTGCCAGCACGCGACAGGACACAGATACGCAGTATCTT. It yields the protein CASTRQDTDTQYL.

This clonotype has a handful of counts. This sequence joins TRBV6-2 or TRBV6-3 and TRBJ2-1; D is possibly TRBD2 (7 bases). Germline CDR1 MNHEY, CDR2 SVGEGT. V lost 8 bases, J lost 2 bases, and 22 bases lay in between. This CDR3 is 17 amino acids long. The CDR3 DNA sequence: TGTGCCAGCCAGTCTTACGTGGGGGGGCTGGCCTACAATGAGCAGTTCTTC. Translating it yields CASQSYVGGLAYNEQFF.

The CDR3 nucleotides read TGCGCCAGCAGCCAAGTGGGACCAGCGGGAGTGGCAGATACGCAGTATTTT. This codes for CASSQVGPAGVADTQYF. The chain joins TRBV4-1 to TRBJ2-3, with 8 positions matching TRBD2. This CDR3 has 17 residues. V trimming: 1 base; J trimming: 4 bases; junction bases outside the gene matches: 10. From germline, CDR1 is MGHRA and CDR2 YSYEKL.

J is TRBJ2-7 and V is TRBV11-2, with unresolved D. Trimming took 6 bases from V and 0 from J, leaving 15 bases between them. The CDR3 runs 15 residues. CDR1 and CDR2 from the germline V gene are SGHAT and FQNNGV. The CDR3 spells CASRSLAARSYEQYF. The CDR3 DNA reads TGTGCCAGCAGATCTCTGGCCGCCCGCTCCTACGAGCAGTACTTC.

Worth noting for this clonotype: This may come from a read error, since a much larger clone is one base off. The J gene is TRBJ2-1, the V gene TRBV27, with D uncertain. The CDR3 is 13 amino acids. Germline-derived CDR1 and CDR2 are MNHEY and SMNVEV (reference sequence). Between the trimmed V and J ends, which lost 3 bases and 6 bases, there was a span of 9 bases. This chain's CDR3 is CASSFGRSNEQFF. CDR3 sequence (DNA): TGTGCCAGCAGTTTCGGACGGAGCAATGAGCAGTTCTTC.

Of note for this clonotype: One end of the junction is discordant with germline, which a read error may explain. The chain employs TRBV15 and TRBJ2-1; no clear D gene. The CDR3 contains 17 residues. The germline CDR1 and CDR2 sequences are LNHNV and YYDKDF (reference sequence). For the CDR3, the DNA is TGTGCCACCGGCAGAGATCTTGGGATAAGCTCCTACAATGAGCAGTTCTTC. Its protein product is CATGRDLGISSYNEQFF.

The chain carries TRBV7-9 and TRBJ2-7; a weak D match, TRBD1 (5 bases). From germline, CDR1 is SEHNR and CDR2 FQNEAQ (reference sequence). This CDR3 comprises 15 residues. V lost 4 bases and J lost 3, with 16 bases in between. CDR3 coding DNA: TGTGCCAGCAGCTCTCCCCCCTCAGGGATCTACGAGCAGTACTTC. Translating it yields CASSSPPSGIYEQYF.